The 22 T cell receptor beta chains below were found in one sample sequenced in a study of T cells in women clearing cervical HPV infection. The repertoire was sequenced with immunoSEQ multiplex PCR; TCRdb's copy has only in-frame clones and lacks some. The sample includes fewer than 40,000 clones. Specimen: blood buffy coat. The origin of the receptors is a woman aged 18 to 75 with a cervical HPV16 infection that either progressed to CIN3+ or cleared (not recorded which).

As concerns this clone: The read comes to an end 3 residues before the CDR3 does, leaving the germline J gene to fill in the end. The V and J genes are TRBV19 and TRBJ2-7; 9 bases are a match to TRBD1. The CDR3 loop spans 13 amino acids. Germline V gives CDR1 LNHDA, CDR2 SQIVND (reference sequence). Trimming removed 8 bases from V and 5 bases from J; junction bases left unmatched: 7. CDR3: CASAATGGNEQYF. The CDR3 DNA, read in part, is TGTGCCAGTGCCGCGACAGGGGGGAACGAG. The full variable domain, in which reference TRBV19 and TRBJ2-7 provide the parts outside the CDR3, is DGGITQSPKYLFRKEGQNVTLSCEQNLNHDAMYWYRQDPGQGLRLIYYSQIVNDFQKGDIAEGYSVSREKKESFPLTVTSAQKNPTAFYLCASAATGGNEQYFGPGTRLTVT.

Concerning this clone itself: Coverage ceases 3 residues before the CDR3 finishes, and the germline J gene fills in the end. This sequence joins TRBV2 and TRBJ1-5, with D perhaps TRBD1 (5 bases). The CDR3 length is 13 residues. Germline V CDR1 and CDR2: SNHLY, FYNNEI. V was cut by 6 bases and J by 2 bases, with 8 bases left in between. The CDR3 region is CASRLGGNQPQHF. The CDR3 DNA, read in part, is TGTGCCAGCAGATTAGGGGGCAATCAGCCC.

Points on this clone: The read terminates 3 residues before the CDR3 end, so the remaining end is supplied by the germline J gene. The chain combines TRBV5-1 with TRBJ2-1, with 9 bases aligning to TRBD1. Germline values: CDR1 SGHRS, CDR2 YFSETQ. The CDR3 length is 15 residues. V lost 4 bases and J lost 8; bases outside the gene matches: 10. The sequenced CDR3 bases are TGCGCCAGCAGCCAAGTTGCGGGACAGGGATATGAG. It encodes CASSQVAGQGYE. The full CDR3 reads CASSQVAGQGYEQFF.

Notes on this clone: From the germline J gene comes the end of the CDR3, since the read stops 3 residues before it. This sequence joins TRBV19 and TRBJ1-2; 7 bases match TRBD1. Germline V gives CDR1 LNHDA, CDR2 SQIVND (reference sequence). CDR3 length: 16 residues. Here the CDR3 reads CASRAETDRLVGGYTF. The sequenced CDR3 bases are TGTGCCAGTAGGGCGGAGACGGACAGGCTGGTGGGAGGC.

As to this clone: The sequence runs out 3 residues before the end of the CDR3; the remainder is reconstructed from the germline J gene. The gene calls are TRBV13 and TRBJ2-6; tentative D call: TRBD2 (5 bases). V was clipped by 4 bases and J by 4 bases, with 14 bases between them. Germline V lookup: CDR1 PRHDT, CDR2 FYEKMQ (reference sequence). The CDR3 contains 16 residues. CDR3 sequence reads: CASSSGGRGGANVLTF. Partial CDR3 DNA: TGTGCCAGCAGCTCCGGCGGCCGCGGGGGGGCCAACGTC.

Regarding this clone: The read comes to an end 3 residues before the CDR3 does, leaving the germline J gene to fill in the end. The genes are TRBV14 and TRBJ1-1, with 7 bases identical to TRBD1. CDR3 length: 14 amino acids. Trimming took 4 bases from V and 0 from J; bases not matched to a gene: 2. Germline V gene sequence: CDR1 SGHDN, CDR2 FVKESK. The CDR3 loop reads CASSPRGLNTEAFF. The CDR3 DNA, read in part, is TGTGCCAGCAGCCCCAGGGGGTTGAACACTGAA.

For this clone: Read data end 3 residues before the CDR3 end; the end is taken from the germline J gene. The chain uses TRBV10-2 and TRBJ2-1, with D possibly being TRBD2 (6 bases). CDR3 length: 14 residues. Between the trimmed V and J ends, which lost 2 bases and 8 bases, there was a span of 13 bases. CDR1 WSHSY and CDR2 SAAADI come from the germline V gene. The part of the CDR3 DNA that was read is TGCGCCAGCAGTGAGGGGTTTTGGGGGGATGAG. Translation: CASSEGFWGDE. The whole CDR3 sequence reads CASSEGFWGDEQFF.

Regarding this clone: The read terminates 3 residues ahead of where the CDR3 ends, so the germline J gene completes it. The V and J genes are TRBV2 and TRBJ2-7; D gene unclear. The CDR3 contains 16 residues. V was cut by 3 bases and J by 1 base, with 16 bases left in between. Germline CDR1 SNHLY, CDR2 FYNNEI. CDR3 DNA, as far as it was read: TGTGCCAGCAGTGAGAGGTCACGGCTAGTGTCCTACGAG. This encodes CASSERSRLVSYE. The full CDR3 reads CASSERSRLVSYEQYF.

With regard to this clone: Coverage ceases 3 residues before the CDR3 finishes, and the germline J gene fills in the end. This chain joins TRBV23-1 and TRBJ1-2, with D uncertain. TRBV23-1 is designated an ORF whose function remains uncertain. The CDR3 extends over 12 amino acids. Deletions cut 2 bases from V and 5 bases from J, with 6 bases between. This chain's CDR3 is CASSQRGYGYTF. Partial CDR3 DNA: TGCGCCAGCAGTCAACGAGGGTATGGC.

As concerns this clone: The read finishes 3 residues shy of the CDR3 end, and the germline J gene is used to complete it. The chain joins TRBV5-4 to TRBJ2-3; 8 bases align to TRBD2. This CDR3 contains 14 residues. Looked up from germline, CDR1 is SGHNT and CDR2 is YYREEE (reference sequence). V shed 1 base and J 6 bases; nucleotides not matched to a gene: 4. The CDR3 DNA, read in part, is TGTGCCAGCAGCTTGACAGCGGGGGATGATACG. It yields the protein CASSLTAGDDT. The whole CDR3 protein is CASSLTAGDDTQYF.

A remark on this clone: The CDR3 is cut off 3 residues early in the read; its end comes from the germline J gene. This chain links TRBV7-2 with TRBJ2-2; D gene ambiguous. Germline assignment: CDR1 SGHTA and CDR2 FQGNSA. This CDR3 comprises 13 residues. Between the trimmed V and J ends, which lost 6 bases and 1 base, there was a span of 6 bases. The covered CDR3 bases are TGTGCCAGCAGTGCGCAGAACACCGGGGAG. Amino acids: CASSAQNTGE. The entire CDR3 protein is CASSAQNTGELFF.

On this clone itself: The read ends 3 residues before the CDR3 terminus; that terminus is restored from the germline J gene. The rearrangement links TRBV2 to TRBJ2-2; possibly TRBD1 for D (5 bases). This CDR3 contains 15 residues. Per germline, CDR1 SNHLY and CDR2 FYNNEI. The V end was cut by 6 bases, the J end by 3 bases, with 14 bases between. CDR3 loop: CASRTFETDTGELFF. The part of the CDR3 DNA that was read is TGTGCCAGCAGGACTTTCGAGACAGACACCGGGGAG.

Turning to this clone: Coverage ceases 3 residues before the CDR3 finishes, and the germline J gene fills in the end. The V gene is TRBV10-1, the J gene TRBJ2-7, with D possibly matching TRBD1 (5 bases). The V and J ends lost 5 bases and 3 bases respectively, with 11 bases between them. The CDR3 is 13 residues long. Germline loops: CDR1 WNHNN, CDR2 SYGVQD (reference sequence). CDR3 sequence reads: CASSLHRYYEQYF. Incomplete CDR3 DNA: TGCGCCAGCAGTTTACACAGGTACTACGAG.

Comments on this clone: The missing CDR3 end, 3 residues past where the read stops, is filled in from the germline J gene. The rearrangement uses TRBV20-1 and TRBJ1-2; D not certain. CDR1 and CDR2 (germline): DFQATT, SNEGSKA (reference sequence). Trimming cost V 0 bases and J 6 bases, with 17 bases left between them. This CDR3 region has 15 residues. CDR3 loop: CSARDIRTVTDGYTF. The CDR3 DNA, read in part, is TGCAGTGCTAGAGATATTAGAACGGTTACGGATGGC.

Comments on this clone: The read stops 3 residues short of the end of the CDR3; the missing end is completed from the germline J gene. The V call is TRBV30, the J call TRBJ2-7, with TRBD2 identical over 7 bases. The germline CDR1 and CDR2 sequences are GTSNPN and SVGIG (reference sequence). The V segment lost 3 bases and the J segment 2 bases; nucleotides outside the gene matches: 7. CDR3 length: 14 amino acids. CDR3 residues: CAWSSGVLPYEQYF. Incomplete CDR3 DNA: TGTGCCTGGAGCAGCGGGGTATTGCCCTACGAG.

Regarding this clone: The sequenced fragment ends 3 residues before the CDR3 boundary, so the rest is inferred from the germline J gene. The chain has TRBV5-1 and TRBJ1-2; D gene unclear. Germline-derived CDR1 and CDR2 are SGHRS and YFSETQ. Trimming removed 0 bases at V and 1 base at J, with 10 bases between. The CDR3 has 15 residues. The CDR3 is CASSLAVNSNYGYTF. The sequenced part of the CDR3 DNA is TGCGCCAGCAGCTTGGCCGTTAACAGTAACTATGGC.

On this clone itself: The read terminates 3 residues ahead of where the CDR3 ends, so the germline J gene completes it. V and J are TRBV2 and TRBJ2-5; D might be TRBD2 (5 bases). The CDR3 contains 13 residues. In germline, CDR1 is SNHLY, CDR2 FYNNEI. The V end lost 7 bases, the J end lost 2 bases, and 11 bases lay between the germline ends. Incomplete CDR3 DNA: TGTGCCAGCAAGCGGAGCGAACAAGAGACC. Translation: CASKRSEQET. The whole CDR3 reads CASKRSEQETQYF.

On this clone itself: From the germline J gene comes the end of the CDR3, since the read stops 3 residues before it. J is TRBJ1-1 and V is TRBV4-1; 9 bases line up with TRBD1. Germline CDR1 MGHRA, CDR2 YSYEKL. V lost 3 bases to trimming and J lost 5 bases; unmatched junction nucleotides: 13. The CDR3 contains 17 residues. CDR3: CASSHLTGGVGRTEAFF. The CDR3 bases that were read are TGCGCCAGCAGCCACCTCACAGGGGGCGTGGGTCGGACTGAA.

As for this clone: Mismatch with germline at one junction end may stem from a read error. The CDR3 goes on 3 residues after the read ends, and that part is filled in from the germline J gene. The V gene is TRBV7-9, the J gene TRBJ2-4; 9 nucleotides line up with TRBD2. CDR3 length: 14 amino acids. The germline gives CDR1 SEHNR, CDR2 FQNEAQ (reference sequence). Here the CDR3 reads CTSSPGLAENIQYF. Incomplete CDR3 DNA: TGTACCAGCAGCCCGGGACTAGCCGAAAACATT.

In regard to this clone: The sequence runs out 3 residues before the end of the CDR3; the remainder is reconstructed from the germline J gene. This rearrangement joins TRBV7-6 to TRBJ1-3; D is unresolved. The CDR3 consists of 17 residues. The germline V gene encodes CDR1 SGHVS and CDR2 FNYEAQ. The V and J ends lost 1 base and 7 bases respectively, with 20 bases between them. CDR3 DNA, as far as it was read: TGTGCCAGCAGCTTAGATCCCGGAGCTCGGGTTCGGAACACC. Translating it yields CASSLDPGARVRNT. The whole CDR3 region reads CASSLDPGARVRNTIYF.

Notes on this clone: The read terminates 3 residues before the CDR3 end, so the remaining end is supplied by the germline J gene. The chain is built from TRBV19 and TRBJ2-3; a possible D gene is TRBD1 (6 bases). Deletions cut 8 bases from V and 0 bases from J, with 15 bases between. This CDR3 comprises 15 residues. The germline V gene encodes CDR1 LNHDA and CDR2 SQIVND (reference sequence). CDR3 in amino acids: CASLDPGQSTDTQYF. The sequenced CDR3 bases are TGTGCCAGTCTAGACCCGGGACAAAGCACAGATACG.

Of note for this clone: With the read ending 3 residues before the CDR3 end, the germline J gene is used to fill in that end. The rearrangement joins TRBV5-5 to TRBJ1-5; D unresolved. The germline V and J ends were trimmed by 0 bases and 3 bases, with 10 bases remaining between them. Germline lookup yields CDR1 SGHKS and CDR2 YYEKEE (reference sequence). There are 15 residues in the CDR3. Incomplete CDR3 DNA: TGTGCCAGCAGCTTGGTCTATACTAACAATCAGCCC. Protein sequence: CASSLVYTNNQP. The CDR3 in its entirety is CASSLVYTNNQPQHF.